The 13 T cell receptor beta chains below all came from one sample that was sequenced in a study of T cell responses to AZD1222 COVID-19 vaccine. This table comes from immunoSEQ multiplex PCR, and its TCRdb copy is limited to in-frame clones, with some not included. The repertoire holds over 95,000 clones, with 85% to 90% as singletons. Sample: peripheral blood, taken on day 0 of AZD1222 vaccination. The receptors were sampled from an adult in good health.

The chain carries TRBV12-3 or TRBV12-4 and TRBJ1-5; no reliable D call. V lost 2 bases, J lost 0 bases, and 2 bases lay in between. This CDR3 contains 13 residues. Written as DNA, the CDR3 is TGTGCCAGCAGTTTATATAGCAATCAGCCCCAGCATTTT. As protein: CASSLYSNQPQHF.

The V gene is TRBV3-1 (or the pseudogene TRBV3-2), the J gene TRBJ1-2, with D possibly matching TRBD1 (5 bases). The CDR3 consists of 13 residues. CDR1 is LGHDT, CDR2 YNNKEL, per germline (reference sequence). The V end lost 1 base, the J end lost 6 bases, and 9 bases lay between the germline ends. The CDR3 DNA sequence: TGTGCCAGCAGCCAAGCCGGGACCAATGGCTACACCTTC. It yields the protein CASSQAGTNGYTF.

The chain employs TRBV10-3 and TRBJ1-2; a possible D gene is TRBD1 (6 bases). The V end was cut by 3 bases, the J end by 8 bases, with 7 bases between. Germline CDR1 reads ENHRY; CDR2 reads SYGVKD. CDR3 length: 11 residues. CDR3 sequence reads: CAISEGGGYTF. The CDR3 DNA sequence: TGTGCCATCAGTGAAGGGGGGGGCTACACCTTC.

J is TRBJ1-2 and V is TRBV30; D unresolved. The CDR3 has 13 amino acids. Germline CDR1 GTSNPN, CDR2 SVGIG (reference sequence). The V and J ends lost 2 bases and 4 bases respectively, with 11 bases between them. The DNA of the CDR3 is TGTGCCTGGAGTCCGCAGGAGACCTATGGCTACACCTTC. Translating gives CAWSPQETYGYTF.

This clone occurred once. This chain connects TRBV7-9 to TRBJ2-1; 8 nucleotides match TRBD2. V lost 3 bases, J lost 9 bases, and 7 bases stayed unmatched. Germline V gene lookup returns CDR1 SEHNR and CDR2 FQNEAQ (reference sequence). The length of the CDR3 is 14 residues. CDR3 bases: TGTGCCAGCAGCTTGCAGGGACTAGGGCCTGAGCAGTTCTTC. This codes for CASSLQGLGPEQFF.

This chain uses TRBV20-1 with TRBJ1-2; TRBD1 matches 7 bases. Germline V lookup: CDR1 DFQATT, CDR2 SNEGSKA (reference sequence). The CDR3 has 12 residues. With V trimmed by 3 bases and J by 4 bases, 2 bases remained unmatched. CDR3 region: CSASTGAYGYTF. CDR3 nucleotides: TGCAGTGCTAGTACAGGGGCCTATGGCTACACCTTC.

V and J are TRBV5-6 and TRBJ2-1, with 12 bases fitting TRBD2. The length of the CDR3 is 19 residues. Germline trimming cut 4 bases from V and 0 bases from J; bases unmatched to any gene: 11. The germline gives CDR1 SGHDT, CDR2 YYEEEE. CDR3 in DNA: TGTGCCAGCAGCCAAAGGATGGGACTAGCGGGCCTCTCCTACAATGAGCAGTTCTTC. Translated: CASSQRMGLAGLSYNEQFF. The full variable domain, its missing parts supplied by reference TRBV5-6 and TRBJ2-1, is DAGVTQSPTHLIKTRGQQVTLRCSPKSGHDTVSWYQQALGQGPQFIFQYYEEEERQRGNFPDRFSGHQFPNYSSELNVNALLLGDSALYLCASSQRMGLAGLSYNEQFFGPGTRLTVL.

This chain uses TRBV24-1 with TRBJ2-7, with D hard to call. CDR1 KGHDR and CDR2 SFDVKD come from the germline V gene. The CDR3 is made up of 14 amino acids. V lost 2 bases to trimming and J lost 1 base, with 8 bases between them. In DNA, the CDR3 is TGTGCCACCAGTGATTCGTCCCTTTCCTACGAGCAGTACTTC. Translation gives CATSDSSLSYEQYF.

V and J are TRBV4-2 and TRBJ1-2; TRBD1 matches 8 bases. The V segment lost 4 bases and the J segment 4 bases; nucleotides outside the gene matches: 5. The germline CDR1 and CDR2 sequences are LGHNA and YNFKEQ. The length of the CDR3 is 14 residues. For the CDR3, the DNA is TGTGCCAGCAGCCCGGACAGGGAGGGCTATGGCTACACCTTC. Translated: CASSPDREGYGYTF.

For the CDR3, the DNA is TGTGCCAGCAGTTTCCGGAGTTCCGGGACAGGGAGCTTCTATGGCTACACCTTC. Protein product: CASSFRSSGTGSFYGYTF. This chain uses TRBV27 with TRBJ1-2; TRBD1 matches at 9 bases. Looked up from germline, CDR1 is MNHEY and CDR2 is SMNVEV (reference sequence). V dropped 3 bases and J dropped 4; count of bases not matched to a gene: 15. CDR3 length: 18 amino acids.

The chain is built from TRBV9 and TRBJ2-1, with 8 bases aligning to TRBD2. In germline, CDR1 is SGDLS, CDR2 YYNGEE. This CDR3 comprises 16 residues. J was trimmed by 5 bases and V by 0 bases; bases with no gene match: 7. CDR3 sequence: CASSVGFGRGDNEQFF. Here the CDR3 DNA reads TGTGCCAGCAGCGTAGGTTTCGGGAGGGGTGACAATGAGCAGTTCTTC.

The rearrangement joins TRBV6-2 or TRBV6-3 to TRBJ1-2; 10 nucleotides align to TRBD1. Germline V gene data show CDR1 as MNHEY and CDR2 as SVGEGT. J gave up 4 bases and V 6 bases, and 11 bases lay outside the gene matches. The CDR3 length is 16 residues. CDR3 bases: TGTGCCAGCAGCCCTGACAGGGGGCGGTCCCCCTATGGCTACACCTTC. Amino acid sequence: CASSPDRGRSPYGYTF.

The V and J genes are TRBV6-2 or TRBV6-3 and TRBJ2-3; D possibly corresponds to TRBD1 (6 bases). With 6 bases removed from V and 0 bases from J, the gap between germline ends came to 19 bases. Germline CDR1 is MNHEY and CDR2 is SVGEGT. The CDR3 has 17 residues. The CDR3 is CASSYGGYRLSTDTQYF. In nucleotides, the CDR3 is TGTGCCAGCAGCTATGGGGGCTACCGCCTTAGCACAGATACGCAGTATTTT.